This TCR beta chain derives from a study of CD8 T cells in ankylosing spondylitis. Notes on the study in general: Reportedly, matched ankylosing spondylitis synovial fluid was significantly enriched for disease-linked clones. What seemed typical of ankylosing spondylitis blood was a TCR beta motif built from about 8 highly homologous variants.

As the method for making TCR beta libraries, quantitative 5'-RACE with molecular barcodes was used. TCRdb recomputed calls from the 5' RACE reads with MiXCR, one row per CDR3 protein. The repertoire includes more than 300,000 distinct CDR3 sequences, 6.5% to 10% of them detected once, and roughly 15% sits in the top ten. This clonotype was counted only a few times. Its antigen is currently unknown. J lost 6 bases, V lost 5 bases, and 12 bases had no gene match. The CDR3 has 15 residues. The J gene is TRBJ2-5, the V gene TRBV12-3 or TRBV12-4; TRBD2 agrees at 7 bases. Sequenced material: blood, either unsorted or a sorted T cell fraction (not recorded which). The clonotype originates from a male donor with ankylosing spondylitis. The CDR3 bases are TGTGCCAGCAGTGGCGATGGCGGGAGTATCAAGACCCAGTACTTC. As protein: CASSGDGGSIKTQYF.